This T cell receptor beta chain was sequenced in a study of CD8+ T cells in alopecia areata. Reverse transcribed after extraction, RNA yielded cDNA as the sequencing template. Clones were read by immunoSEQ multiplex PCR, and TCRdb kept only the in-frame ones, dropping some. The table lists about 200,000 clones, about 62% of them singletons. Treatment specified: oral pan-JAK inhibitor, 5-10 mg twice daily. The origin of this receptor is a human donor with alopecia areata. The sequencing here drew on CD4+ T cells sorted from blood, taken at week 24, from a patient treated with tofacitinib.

As DNA, the CDR3 is TGCGCCAGCAGCTTGGGTATGGGGCTCGTTGAGACCCAGTACTTC. Its translation: CASSLGMGLVETQYF. V gene TRBV5-1 combines with J gene TRBJ2-5, with D possibly matching TRBD1 (5 bases). Germline V gene lookup returns CDR1 SGHRS and CDR2 YFSETQ. The CDR3 sequence is 15 residues long. Trimming pared 0 bases from V and 5 bases from J, leaving 14 bases between.